The T cell receptor beta chain under discussion was sequenced for a study of identical twins. Donors were all healthy Caucasians. TCRdb ran MiXCR on the 5' RACE reads and lists one entry per CDR3 protein. The repertoire holds 250,000 to 350,000 distinct CDR3 sequences, about 8.1% seen once, with approximately 2% in the top ten. Looked up from germline, CDR1 is LGHDT and CDR2 is YNNKEL (reference sequence). The CDR3 consists of 13 residues. Trimming shortened V by 3 bases and J by 7 bases, and 10 bases separated the two germline ends. In addition, the sample was reused for a study of yellow fever vaccine responses in identical twins.

Sequences were obtained from memory (CD45RO+) T cells sorted from blood. V and J are TRBV3-1 and TRBJ2-1, with a possible D match to TRBD1 (7 bases). The sequence was collected from a woman aged 18-35 years in good health. The CDR3 region is CASSHRGENEQFF. The CDR3 DNA reads as TGTGCCAGCAGCCACAGGGGGGAGAATGAGCAGTTCTTC.